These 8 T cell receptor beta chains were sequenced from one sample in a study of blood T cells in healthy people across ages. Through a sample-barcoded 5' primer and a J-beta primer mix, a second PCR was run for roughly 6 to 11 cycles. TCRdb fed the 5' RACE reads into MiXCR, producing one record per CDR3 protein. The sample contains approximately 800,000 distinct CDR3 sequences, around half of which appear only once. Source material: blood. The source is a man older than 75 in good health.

CDR3 sequence reads: CASSVGQGIYGHEQYF. In nucleotides, the CDR3 is TGTGCCAGCAGCGTCGGACAGGGGATATACGGCCACGAGCAGTACTTC. The chain uses TRBV9 and TRBJ2-7, with 9 bases lining up with TRBD1. With 2 bases clipped from V and 5 bases from J, the junction kept 11 bases outside the gene matches. The CDR3 covers 16 residues. CDR1 SGDLS and CDR2 YYNGEE come from the germline V gene.

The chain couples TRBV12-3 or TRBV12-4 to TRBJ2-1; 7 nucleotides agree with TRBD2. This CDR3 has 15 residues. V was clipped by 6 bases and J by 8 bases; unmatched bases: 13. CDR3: CASRSRSGLGDEQFF. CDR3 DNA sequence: TGTGCCAGCAGGAGCCGTAGCGGGCTGGGCGATGAGCAGTTCTTC.

The CDR3 region is CASSLPTSSGLFNEQFF. The CDR3 nucleotides are TGTGCCAGCAGCTTGCCGACCTCTAGCGGTCTCTTCAATGAGCAGTTCTTC. V usage is TRBV11-2 and J usage is TRBJ2-1; TRBD2 agrees at 7 bases. This CDR3 spans 17 amino acids. J was trimmed by 6 bases and V by 3 bases; bases with no gene match: 14. The V gene's germline CDR1 is SGHAT and CDR2 FQNNGV.

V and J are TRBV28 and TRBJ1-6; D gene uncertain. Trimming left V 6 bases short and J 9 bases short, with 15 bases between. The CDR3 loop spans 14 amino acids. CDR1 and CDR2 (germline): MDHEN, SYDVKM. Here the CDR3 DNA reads TGTGCCAGCAGATGGACTGATCTAGGTTCACCCCTCCACTTT. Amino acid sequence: CASRWTDLGSPLHF.

CDR3 coding DNA: TGCGCCAGCAGCTACAGGGCATCCGAGCAGTACTTC. As protein: CASSYRASEQYF. This chain joins TRBV5-1 and TRBJ2-5; tentatively, D is TRBD1 (6 bases). The J call may be wrong; the DNA end is better matched by TRBJ2-7. In germline, CDR1 is SGHRS, CDR2 YFSETQ. This CDR3 has 12 amino acids.

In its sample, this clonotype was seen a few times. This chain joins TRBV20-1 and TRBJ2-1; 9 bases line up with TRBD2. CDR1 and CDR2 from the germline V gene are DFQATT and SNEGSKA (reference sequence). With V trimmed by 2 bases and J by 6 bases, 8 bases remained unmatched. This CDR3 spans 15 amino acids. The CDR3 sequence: CSARPTGTSSNEQFF. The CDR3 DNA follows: TGCAGTGCTAGACCGACCGGGACTAGCTCCAATGAGCAGTTCTTC.

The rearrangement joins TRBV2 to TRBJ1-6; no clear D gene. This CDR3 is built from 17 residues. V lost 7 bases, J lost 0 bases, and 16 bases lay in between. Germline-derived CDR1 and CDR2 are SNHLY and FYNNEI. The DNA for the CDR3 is TGTGCCAGCACGAGTGAACACCCGAGCTCCTATAATTCACCCCTCCACTTT. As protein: CASTSEHPSSYNSPLHF.

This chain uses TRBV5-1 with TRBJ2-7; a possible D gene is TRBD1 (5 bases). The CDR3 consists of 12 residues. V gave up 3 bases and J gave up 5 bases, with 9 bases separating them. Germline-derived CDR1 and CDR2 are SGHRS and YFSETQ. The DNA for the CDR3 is TGCGCCAGCAGCTCGACAGTAAACGAGCAGTACTTC. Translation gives CASSSTVNEQYF. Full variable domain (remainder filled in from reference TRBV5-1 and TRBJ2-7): KAGVTQTPRYLIKTRGQQVTLSCSPISGHRSVSWYQQTPGQGLQFLFEYFSETQRNKGNFPGRFSGRQFSNSRSEMNVSTLELGDSALYLCASSSTVNEQYFGPGTRLTVT.